These T cell receptor beta chains were read from a single sample in a study of blood T cell repertoires in COVID-19. Assay: immunoSEQ multiplex PCR; the TCRdb copy retains only in-frame clones and omits some. The table lists approximately 340,000 clones, roughly 86% of them singletons. What was sequenced was peripheral blood. All receptors derive from a man aged 30 to 45 with COVID-19, enrolled during active disease. CDR3s include the opening cysteine and the closing phenylalanine or tryptophan. D genes are given only for firm matches. Only part of the rows carry a size: once, few, many, or a class if the clone is expanded.

j_call	d_call	clone_size	v_call	cdr3_length	cdr3_nt	cdr3_aa
TRBJ2-7	NA	NA	TRBV18	13	TGTGCCAGCTCACAGGGGGAAAACCAGGAGCAGTACTTC	CASSQGENQEQYF
TRBJ2-1	NA	NA	TRBV28	12	TGTGCCAGCAGTCTACTTGTCAATGAGCAGTTCTTC	CASSLLVNEQFF
TRBJ1-2	NA	NA	TRBV28	14	TGTGCCAGCAGCAAGACCCGGGGGGGCAGTGGCTACACCTTC	CASSKTRGGSGYTF
TRBJ1-1	NA	NA	TRBV29-1	16	TGCAGCGTTGGAGGAGCCCAAGGGACTATGAACACTGAAGCTTTCTTT	CSVGGAQGTMNTEAFF
TRBJ2-3	TRBD2	NA	TRBV7-3	16	TGTGCCAGCAGCCTCAAAAGCGGGGGAAGCACAGATACGCAGTATTTT	CASSLKSGGSTDTQYF
TRBJ2-2	NA	NA	TRBV10-3	14	TGTGCCATCCCGAACGGGGGGAACACCGGGGAGCTGTTTTTT	CAIPNGGNTGELFF
TRBJ2-5	NA	NA	TRBV12-3/TRBV12-4	13	TGTGCCAGCAAAGATGCAACTCAAGAGACCCAGTACTTC	CASKDATQETQYF
TRBJ2-5	TRBD2	NA	TRBV7-2	18	TGTGCCAGCAGCTTAGTATCTTTTTTTACTAGCGGGACCAAGACCCAGTACTTC	CASSLVSFFTSGTKTQYF
TRBJ2-7	NA	once	TRBV4-2	14	TGTGCCAGCAGCCCGGTACAGGGCGTACGGGAGCAGTACTTC	CASSPVQGVREQYF
TRBJ2-6	NA	NA	TRBV5-4	15	TGTGCCAGCAGCTTGGAGCTCTCTGGGGCCAACGTCCTGACTTTC	CASSLELSGANVLTF
TRBJ1-1	TRBD1	NA	TRBV7-9	15	TGTGCCAGCAGCCCGGGACAGTACTTGAACACTGAAGCTTTCTTT	CASSPGQYLNTEAFF
TRBJ1-2	NA	NA	TRBV19	13	TGTGCCAGTAGGGGCCCTACCTACGAGGGCTACACCTTC	CASRGPTYEGYTF
TRBJ2-7	TRBD2	NA	TRBV5-1	14	TGCGCCAGCAGCTTCCAAGCGGGACCCTACGAGCAGTACTTC	CASSFQAGPYEQYF
TRBJ1-6	NA	once	TRBV25-1	15	TGTGCCAGCAGTGAATATCACAGCTATAATTCACCCCTCCACTTT	CASSEYHSYNSPLHF
TRBJ2-1	TRBD2	NA	TRBV9	15	TGTGCCAGCAGCGTAGTGGGGGGGAGCTACAATGAGCAGTTCTTC	CASSVVGGSYNEQFF
TRBJ1-4	NA	once	TRBV6-4	16	TGTGCCAGCAGTGACTGGGGGGTGTCAACTAATGAAAAACTGTTTTTT	CASSDWGVSTNEKLFF
TRBJ2-7	NA	NA	TRBV10-1	11	TGCGCCAGCACAGGGGACTACGAGCAGTACTTC	CASTGDYEQYF
TRBJ2-7	NA	NA	TRBV7-8	15	TGTGCCAGCAGCTTAGACAGGGTCTTTTTATACGAGCAGTACTTC	CASSLDRVFLYEQYF
TRBJ2-1	TRBD2	NA	TRBV24-1	16	TGTGCCACCAGTGATCCCGCTAGCGGGAGGGCCAATGAGCAGTTCTTC	CATSDPASGRANEQFF
TRBJ1-2	TRBD1	NA	TRBV5-6	12	TGTGCCAGCAGCTTGGGACAGGGCCCACCCTCCTTC	CASSLGQGPPSF
TRBJ1-6	TRBD1	NA	TRBV27	14	TGTGCCAGCAGCAGAAGGACAGGGGGTTCACCCCTCCACTTT	CASSRRTGGSPLHF
TRBJ2-7	NA	NA	TRBV18	13	TGTGCCAGCTCACGAAACCAGGGTGGCGAGCAGTACTTC	CASSRNQGGEQYF
TRBJ1-6	TRBD1	NA	TRBV3-1/TRBV3-2	16	TGTGCCAGCAGCCAATACTATAACAGGGGTATTTCACCCCTCCACTTT	CASSQYYNRGISPLHF
TRBJ2-7	TRBD1	NA	TRBV11-2	16	TGTGCCAGCAGCTTAACCACAGGGGGCTTTACCTACGAGCAGTACTTC	CASSLTTGGFTYEQYF
TRBJ2-5	NA	NA	TRBV5-1	17	TGCGCCAGCAGCCGCACCCGGGACTGGAAATCGCAAGAGACCCAGTACTTC	CASSRTRDWKSQETQYF
TRBJ2-1	TRBD1	NA	TRBV11-2	17	TGTGCCAGCAGCTTAATGGACCAGGGGGCGTGGGGCAATGAGCAGTTCTTC	CASSLMDQGAWGNEQFF
TRBJ2-2	NA	NA	TRBV19	14	TGTGCCAGTACCCCAGGGGCTCGGACCGGGGAGCTGTTTTTT	CASTPGARTGELFF
TRBJ2-7	TRBD2	NA	TRBV6-5	15	TGTGCCAGCAGTTACTCCGCTAGCGGGGGATACGAGCAGTACTTC	CASSYSASGGYEQYF
TRBJ1-1	TRBD1	NA	TRBV7-9	14	TGTGCCAGCAGCTTCGACAGGGCGCCCACTGAAGCTTTCTTT	CASSFDRAPTEAFF
TRBJ2-2	TRBD2	NA	TRBV5-4	16	TGTGCCAGCAGCTTGGGACTAGCGGGCGACACCGGGGAGCTGTTTTTT	CASSLGLAGDTGELFF
TRBJ2-1	NA	NA	TRBV12-3/TRBV12-4	13	TGTGCCAGCAGTCTATCACTCGGCAATGAGCAGTTCTTC	CASSLSLGNEQFF
TRBJ1-1	TRBD1	once	TRBV5-1	13	TGCGCCAGCCAAAGGGGACAGGGTGGTGAAGCTTTCTTT	CASQRGQGGEAFF
TRBJ2-3	TRBD1	NA	TRBV18	16	TGTGCCAGCTCACCCACGGGACAGGGAAGTGCAGATACGCAGTATTTT	CASSPTGQGSADTQYF
TRBJ1-2	TRBD1	NA	TRBV7-3	14	TGTGCCAGCAGCTTAAACCCAGGGGGCGGTGGCTACACCTTC	CASSLNPGGGGYTF
TRBJ2-7	NA	NA	TRBV7-2	11	TGTGCCAGCAGCTTGCAGGGAAGGCAGTACTTC	CASSLQGRQYF
TRBJ1-2	NA	NA	TRBV10-3	17	TGTGCCATCAGTGAAACCGAAGCCCGTCTTCTACTGAATGGCTACACCTTC	CAISETEARLLLNGYTF
TRBJ2-5	TRBD2	NA	TRBV7-3	14	TGTGCCAGCAGCTTAGGTGCGGGAGGAGAGACCCAGTACTTC	CASSLGAGGETQYF
TRBJ2-3	TRBD2	NA	TRBV6-2/TRBV6-3	14	TGTGCCAGCAGCCTGGGACTAGAATCAGATACGCAGTATTTT	CASSLGLESDTQYF